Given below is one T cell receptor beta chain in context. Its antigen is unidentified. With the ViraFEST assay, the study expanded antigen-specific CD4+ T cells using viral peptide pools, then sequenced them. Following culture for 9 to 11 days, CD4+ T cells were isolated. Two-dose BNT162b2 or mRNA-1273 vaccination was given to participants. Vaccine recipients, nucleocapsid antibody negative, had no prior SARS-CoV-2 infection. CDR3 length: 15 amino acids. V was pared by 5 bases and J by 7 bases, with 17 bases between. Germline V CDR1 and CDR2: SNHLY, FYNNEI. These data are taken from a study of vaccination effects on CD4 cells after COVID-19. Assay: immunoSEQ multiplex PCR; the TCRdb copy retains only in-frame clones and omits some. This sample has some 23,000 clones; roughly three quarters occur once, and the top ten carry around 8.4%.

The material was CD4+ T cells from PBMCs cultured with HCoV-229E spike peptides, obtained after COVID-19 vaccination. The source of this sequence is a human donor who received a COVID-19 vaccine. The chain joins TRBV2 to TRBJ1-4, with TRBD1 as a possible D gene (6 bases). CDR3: CASSTGTRLLEKLFF. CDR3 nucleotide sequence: TGTGCCAGCAGTACCGGGACAAGACTTCTTGAAAAACTGTTTTTT. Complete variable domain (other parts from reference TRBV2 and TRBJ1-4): EPEVTQTPSHQVTQMGQEVILRCVPISNHLYFYWYRQILGQKVEFLVSFYNNEISEKSEIFDDQFSVERPDGSNFTLKIRSTKLEDSAMYFCASSTGTRLLEKLFFGSGTQLSVL.